The rows below give T cell receptor beta chains drawn from one sample of a study of molecular identifiers for immune sequencing clone quantification. From the PCR reads, TCRdb called clonotypes with MiXCR, one entry per CDR3 protein. Altogether around 100,000 distinct CDR3 sequences are present, 35% being singletons, with the ten largest covering about a tenth. Sequenced sample: naive CD8+ T cells from blood, with Jurkat cell RNA spiked in. The receptors shown here come from a human donor in good health. Some libraries in this study had Jurkat cell RNA spiked in. Each CDR3 is given with its conserved first and last residue. A D gene is named only where the DNA matches it firmly. Some rows mark clone size as missing; the rest say once, few, many or name a class of expanded clone.

abundance: few; v_gene: TRBV21-1; d_gene: -; j_gene: TRBJ1-1; CDR3aa: CASSKGLGHRVTEAFF; CDR3nt: TGTGCCAGCAGCAAGGGGTTAGGGCACAGAGTCACTGAAGCTTTCTTT
abundance: -; v_gene: TRBV12-3/TRBV12-4; d_gene: -; j_gene: TRBJ2-5; CDR3aa: CASSLSSGEGKTQYF; CDR3nt: TGTGCCAGCAGTTTGAGTTCCGGGGAAGGGAAGACCCAGTACTTC
abundance: -; v_gene: TRBV4-3; d_gene: -; j_gene: TRBJ2-4; CDR3aa: CASSQEPGDASAKNIQYF; CDR3nt: TGCGCCAGCAGCCAAGAACCCGGTGACGCCTCAGCCAAAAACATTCAGTACTTC
abundance: many; v_gene: TRBV7-6; d_gene: -; j_gene: TRBJ2-2; CDR3aa: CASSSGTWTAGELFF; CDR3nt: TGTGCCAGCAGCTCGGGGACGTGGACCGCCGGGGAGCTGTTTTTT
abundance: -; v_gene: TRBV4-2; d_gene: TRBD2; j_gene: TRBJ2-7; CDR3aa: CASGQSTGRRRDEQYF; CDR3nt: TGTGCCAGCGGCCAGTCTACCGGGAGGAGACGAGACGAGCAGTACTTC
abundance: -; v_gene: TRBV21-1; d_gene: -; j_gene: TRBJ2-1; CDR3aa: CASSRGQGYNEQFF; CDR3nt: TGTGCCAGCAGCAGGGGACAGGGGTACAATGAGCAGTTCTTC
abundance: -; v_gene: TRBV4-1; d_gene: TRBD2; j_gene: TRBJ2-7; CDR3aa: CASSQDTGGLYERYF; CDR3nt: TGCGCCAGCAGCCAAGATACGGGAGGATTATACGAGCGGTACTTC
abundance: many; v_gene: TRBV29-1; d_gene: -; j_gene: TRBJ2-7; CDR3aa: CSVEVRDGYEQYF; CDR3nt: TGCAGCGTTGAAGTTCGGGACGGTTACGAGCAGTACTTC
abundance: many; v_gene: TRBV27; d_gene: TRBD1; j_gene: TRBJ2-7; CDR3aa: CASSLTGSYEQYF; CDR3nt: TGCGCCAGCAGCTTGACAGGGAGTTACGAGCAGTACTTC
abundance: -; v_gene: TRBV3-1; d_gene: -; j_gene: TRBJ2-3; CDR3aa: CASSQGLLQDTQYF; CDR3nt: TGTGCCAGCAGCCAAGGACTCCTCCAGGATACGCAGTATTTT
abundance: few; v_gene: TRBV6-5; d_gene: -; j_gene: TRBJ1-5; CDR3aa: CASSYSGRVNQPQHF; CDR3nt: TGTGCCAGCAGTTACTCCGGTCGAGTGAATCAGCCCCAGCATTTT
abundance: few; v_gene: TRBV12-3/TRBV12-4; d_gene: TRBD2; j_gene: TRBJ2-3; CDR3aa: CASSNGRDFTDTQYF; CDR3nt: TGTGCCAGCTCGAACGGGAGGGATTTCACAGATACGCAGTATTTT
abundance: -; v_gene: TRBV7-8; d_gene: -; j_gene: TRBJ1-5; CDR3aa: CASSLVYRFNQPQHF; CDR3nt: TGTGCCAGCAGCTTAGTTTATAGGTTTAATCAGCCCCAGCATTTT
abundance: -; v_gene: TRBV6-2/TRBV6-3; d_gene: -; j_gene: TRBJ1-1; CDR3aa: CASQWGVNTEAFF; CDR3nt: TGTGCCAGCCAGTGGGGAGTGAACACTGAAGCTTTCTTT
abundance: -; v_gene: TRBV7-8; d_gene: TRBD1; j_gene: TRBJ1-5; CDR3aa: CASSTRQGAQPQHF; CDR3nt: TGTGCCAGCAGCACCCGACAGGGCGCTCAGCCCCAGCATTTT
abundance: few; v_gene: TRBV11-2; d_gene: TRBD1; j_gene: TRBJ1-6; CDR3aa: CASSSSGQFSPLHF; CDR3nt: TGTGCCAGCAGCTCATCGGGACAGTTTTCACCCCTCCACTTT
abundance: many; v_gene: TRBV19; d_gene: -; j_gene: TRBJ1-1; CDR3aa: CASSLLENTEAFF; CDR3nt: TGTGCCAGCAGCTTACTTGAGAACACTGAAGCTTTCTTT
abundance: few; v_gene: TRBV13; d_gene: -; j_gene: TRBJ2-6; CDR3aa: CASSLGSGVTGANVLTF; CDR3nt: TGTGCCAGCAGCTTAGGTTCGGGAGTCACTGGGGCCAACGTCCTGACTTTC
abundance: once; v_gene: TRBV6-1; d_gene: TRBD1; j_gene: TRBJ2-5; CDR3aa: CASQDRIQETQYF; CDR3nt: TGTGCCAGCCAGGACAGGATCCAAGAGACCCAGTACTTC
abundance: -; v_gene: TRBV4-1; d_gene: TRBD1; j_gene: TRBJ2-5; CDR3aa: CASSPGTVETQYF; CDR3nt: TGCGCCAGCAGCCCCGGGACAGTAGAGACCCAGTACTTC
abundance: few; v_gene: TRBV12-3/TRBV12-4; d_gene: TRBD1; j_gene: TRBJ2-4; CDR3aa: CASSVTGGRGKNIQYF; CDR3nt: TGTGCCAGCAGCGTGACAGGGGGCCGCGGCAAAAACATTCAGTACTTC
abundance: many; v_gene: TRBV15; d_gene: -; j_gene: TRBJ2-1; CDR3aa: CATSRTGDEQFF; CDR3nt: TGTGCCACCAGCAGAACGGGAGACGAGCAGTTCTTC
abundance: -; v_gene: TRBV11-2; d_gene: TRBD1; j_gene: TRBJ2-7; CDR3aa: CASSARTGSYEQYF; CDR3nt: TGTGCCAGCAGCGCGAGGACAGGGTCCTACGAGCAGTACTTC
abundance: few; v_gene: TRBV27; d_gene: -; j_gene: TRBJ2-3; CDR3aa: CASSFWGPSADTQYF; CDR3nt: TGTGCCAGCAGTTTCTGGGGGCCCTCCGCAGATACGCAGTATTTT
abundance: -; v_gene: TRBV28; d_gene: TRBD2; j_gene: TRBJ2-7; CDR3aa: CAIHSSGAVSYEQYF; CDR3nt: TGTGCCATCCACTCTAGCGGGGCGGTCTCCTACGAGCAGTACTTC
abundance: few; v_gene: TRBV19; d_gene: -; j_gene: TRBJ2-7; CDR3aa: CASSIAGGYEQYF; CDR3nt: TGTGCCAGTAGTATAGCCGGCGGCTACGAGCAGTACTTC
abundance: -; v_gene: TRBV10-3; d_gene: -; j_gene: TRBJ2-1; CDR3aa: CAISEDSNEQFF; CDR3nt: TGTGCCATCAGTGAAGACAGCAATGAGCAGTTCTTC
abundance: few; v_gene: TRBV24-1; d_gene: -; j_gene: TRBJ2-6; CDR3aa: CATSDLKVSGANVLTF; CDR3nt: TGTGCCACCAGTGACCTGAAAGTCTCTGGGGCCAACGTCCTGACTTTC
abundance: few; v_gene: TRBV6-2/TRBV6-3; d_gene: TRBD2; j_gene: TRBJ2-1; CDR3aa: CASSYWGLASSEQFF; CDR3nt: TGTGCCAGCAGTTACTGGGGACTAGCGTCAAGTGAGCAGTTCTTC
abundance: many; v_gene: TRBV9; d_gene: -; j_gene: TRBJ1-5; CDR3aa: CASSGEGGGQPQHF; CDR3nt: TGTGCCAGCAGCGGTGAGGGGGGCGGCCAGCCCCAGCATTTT
abundance: many; v_gene: TRBV6-6; d_gene: -; j_gene: TRBJ2-3; CDR3aa: CASSYARGGADTQYF; CDR3nt: TGTGCCAGCAGTTACGCGAGGGGGGGGGCAGATACGCAGTATTTT
abundance: few; v_gene: TRBV20-1; d_gene: -; j_gene: TRBJ2-7; CDR3aa: CSADSPDTYEQYF; CDR3nt: TGCAGTGCCGATTCACCGGACACCTACGAGCAGTACTTC
abundance: few; v_gene: TRBV20-1; d_gene: TRBD2; j_gene: TRBJ2-7; CDR3aa: CSARDLTSGRSYEQYF; CDR3nt: TGCAGTGCTAGAGATTTAACTAGCGGGAGGAGTTACGAGCAGTACTTC
abundance: -; v_gene: TRBV20-1; d_gene: -; j_gene: TRBJ1-6; CDR3aa: CSAQGQGNPPLHF; CDR3nt: TGCAGTGCCCAAGGGCAGGGGAATCCACCCCTCCACTTC
abundance: many; v_gene: TRBV6-5; d_gene: TRBD2; j_gene: TRBJ2-1; CDR3aa: CASSPGTRINEQFF; CDR3nt: TGTGCCAGCAGTCCCGGGACTAGGATCAATGAGCAGTTCTTC
abundance: -; v_gene: TRBV7-2; d_gene: TRBD2; j_gene: TRBJ2-1; CDR3aa: CASSLVPMRTSGRGSSYNEQVF; CDR3nt: TGTGCCAGCAGCTTGGTCCCCATGCGGACTAGCGGGAGGGGAAGCTCCTACAATGAGCAGGTCTTC
abundance: -; v_gene: TRBV5-1; d_gene: -; j_gene: TRBJ2-2; CDR3aa: CASTSGRWTNTGELFF; CDR3nt: TGCGCCAGCACCTCGGGACGTTGGACGAACACCGGGGAGCTGTTTTTT
abundance: few; v_gene: TRBV19; d_gene: TRBD1; j_gene: TRBJ1-2; CDR3aa: CASQSRDRAFNYGYTF; CDR3nt: TGTGCCAGTCAAAGCCGGGACAGGGCTTTCAACTATGGCTACACCTTC
abundance: few; v_gene: TRBV19; d_gene: -; j_gene: TRBJ1-5; CDR3aa: CASRTQGYSNQPQHF; CDR3nt: TGTGCCAGTAGGACTCAGGGGTATAGCAATCAGCCCCAGCATTTT
abundance: few; v_gene: TRBV20-1; d_gene: -; j_gene: TRBJ2-1; CDR3aa: CSARVIKVVVEQFF; CDR3nt: TGCAGTGCTAGAGTGATCAAGGTAGTTGTTGAGCAGTTCTTC
abundance: few; v_gene: TRBV6-5; d_gene: TRBD1; j_gene: TRBJ2-7; CDR3aa: CASSSAGGPQYF; CDR3nt: TGTGCCAGCAGTTCGGCAGGGGGCCCGCAGTACTTC
abundance: few; v_gene: TRBV28; d_gene: TRBD2; j_gene: TRBJ2-1; CDR3aa: CASRSIAGGPYNEQFF; CDR3nt: TGTGCCAGCAGATCCATAGCGGGAGGGCCTTACAATGAGCAGTTCTTC
abundance: -; v_gene: TRBV6-5; d_gene: -; j_gene: TRBJ1-4; CDR3aa: CATSQSVDNEKLFF; CDR3nt: TGTGCCACCTCACAATCGGTGGATAATGAAAAACTGTTTTTT
abundance: few; v_gene: TRBV13; d_gene: -; j_gene: TRBJ2-3; CDR3aa: CASSTRDAGSTDTQYF; CDR3nt: TGTGCCAGCAGCACAAGGGATGCAGGAAGCACAGATACGCAGTATTTT
abundance: -; v_gene: TRBV6-6; d_gene: -; j_gene: TRBJ2-7; CDR3aa: CASSDYEQYF; CDR3nt: TGTGCCAGCAGCGACTACGAGCAGTACTTC
abundance: few; v_gene: TRBV7-8; d_gene: -; j_gene: TRBJ2-2; CDR3aa: CASSLSGGELFF; CDR3nt: TGTGCCAGCAGCTTATCGGGCGGGGAGCTGTTTTTT
abundance: -; v_gene: TRBV7-9; d_gene: TRBD2; j_gene: TRBJ2-5; CDR3aa: CASSPPRGNSGRETQYF; CDR3nt: TGTGCCAGCAGCCCACCCCGGGGTAATAGCGGGAGAGAGACCCAGTACTTC
abundance: -; v_gene: TRBV5-1; d_gene: -; j_gene: TRBJ1-2; CDR3aa: CASSPGVLNYGYTF; CDR3nt: TGCGCCAGCAGCCCCGGGGTCCTTAACTATGGCTACACCTTC
abundance: -; v_gene: TRBV9; d_gene: TRBD2; j_gene: TRBJ2-7; CDR3aa: CASSVAASGPYEQYF; CDR3nt: TGTGCCAGCAGCGTAGCGGCTAGCGGCCCCTACGAGCAGTACTTC
abundance: -; v_gene: TRBV9; d_gene: TRBD1; j_gene: TRBJ1-3; CDR3aa: CASSGDRSGNTIYF; CDR3nt: TGTGCCAGCAGCGGGGACAGGAGTGGAAACACCATATATTTT